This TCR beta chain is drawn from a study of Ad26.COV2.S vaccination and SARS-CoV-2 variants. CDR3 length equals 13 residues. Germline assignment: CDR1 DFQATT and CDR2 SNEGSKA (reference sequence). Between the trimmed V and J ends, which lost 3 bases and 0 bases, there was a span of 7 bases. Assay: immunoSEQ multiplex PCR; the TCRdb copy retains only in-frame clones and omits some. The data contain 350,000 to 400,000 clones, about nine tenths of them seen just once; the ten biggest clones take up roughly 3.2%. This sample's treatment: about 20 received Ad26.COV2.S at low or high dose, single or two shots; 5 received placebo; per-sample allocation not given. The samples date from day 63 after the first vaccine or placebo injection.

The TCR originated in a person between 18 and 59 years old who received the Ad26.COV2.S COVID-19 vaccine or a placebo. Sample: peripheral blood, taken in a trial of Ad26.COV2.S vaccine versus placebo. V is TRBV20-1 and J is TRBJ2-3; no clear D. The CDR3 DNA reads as TGCAGTGCTAGTCGGCTCAGCACAGATACGCAGTATTTT. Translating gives CSASRLSTDTQYF.